This T cell receptor beta chain was obtained from a study of Ad26.COV2.S vaccination and SARS-CoV-2 variants. About the study: Administration of Ad26.COV2.S was intramuscular, either once or twice 56 days apart. Notes on the study in general: CD8+ and CD4+ T cells specific for spike reportedly responded with substantial breadth after vaccination.

This sample's treatment: approximately 18 received Ad26.COV2.S at low or high dose, single or two shots; about 5 received placebo; per-sample allocation not given. Vaccine and placebo recipients were sampled on day 63 after the first injection. Notes on this clone: What it binds is not known.

The repertoire was sequenced with immunoSEQ multiplex PCR; TCRdb's copy has only in-frame clones and lacks some. The table records approximately 300,000 clones, roughly 80% of them present only once. The CDR3 is made up of 17 amino acids. After removal of 4 bases from V and 2 bases from J, the junction contained 6 bases not matched to a gene. Germline-derived CDR1 and CDR2 are SGHRS and YFSETQ. The J gene is TRBJ2-3, the V gene TRBV5-1; 14 nucleotides agree with TRBD2. This sample comprised peripheral blood, obtained in a trial of Ad26.COV2.S vaccine versus placebo. The TCR sequence derives from a person aged 18-60 years who received the Ad26.COV2.S COVID-19 vaccine or a placebo. The CDR3 loop is CASSPGLAGGHTDTQYF. CDR3 nucleotides: TGCGCCAGCAGCCCCGGACTAGCGGGGGGCCACACAGATACGCAGTATTTT.